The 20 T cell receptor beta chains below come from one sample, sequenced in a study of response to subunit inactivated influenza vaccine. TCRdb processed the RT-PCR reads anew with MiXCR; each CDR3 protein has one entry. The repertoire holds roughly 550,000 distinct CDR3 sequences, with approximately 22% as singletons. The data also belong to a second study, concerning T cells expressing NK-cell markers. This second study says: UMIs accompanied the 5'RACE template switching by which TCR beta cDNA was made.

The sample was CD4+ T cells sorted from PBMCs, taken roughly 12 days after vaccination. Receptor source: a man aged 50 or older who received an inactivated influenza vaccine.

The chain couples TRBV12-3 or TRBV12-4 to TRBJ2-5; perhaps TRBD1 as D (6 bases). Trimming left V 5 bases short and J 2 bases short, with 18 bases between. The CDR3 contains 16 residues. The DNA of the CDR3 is TGTGCCAGCAGTCCCCTCGGATGGGGGCGACAAGAGACCCAGTACTTC. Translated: CASSPLGWGRQETQYF.

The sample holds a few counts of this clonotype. In nucleotides, the CDR3 is TGTGCCAGCAGCTGGCCGTCGACTAGTCATTACAATGAGCAGTTCTTC. Amino acid sequence: CASSWPSTSHYNEQFF. The gene calls are TRBV7-4 and TRBJ2-1, with D perhaps matching TRBD2 (6 bases). Trimming shortened V by 4 bases and J by 4 bases, and 17 bases separated the two germline ends. The CDR3 is 16 amino acids. Germline V lookup: CDR1 SGHVT, CDR2 SQSDAQ.

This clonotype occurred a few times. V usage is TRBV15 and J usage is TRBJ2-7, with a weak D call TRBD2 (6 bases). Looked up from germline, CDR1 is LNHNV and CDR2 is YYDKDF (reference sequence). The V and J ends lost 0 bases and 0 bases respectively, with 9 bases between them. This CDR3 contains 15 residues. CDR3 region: CATSRDWGGSYEQYF. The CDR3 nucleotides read TGTGCCACCAGCAGAGATTGGGGAGGCTCCTACGAGCAGTACTTC.

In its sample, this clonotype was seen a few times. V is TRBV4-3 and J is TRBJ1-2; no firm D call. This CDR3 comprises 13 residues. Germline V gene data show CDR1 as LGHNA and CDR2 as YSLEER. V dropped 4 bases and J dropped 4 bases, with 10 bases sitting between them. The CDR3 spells CASSRDNVYGYTF. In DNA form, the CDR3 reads TGCGCCAGCAGCCGAGACAATGTCTATGGCTACACCTTC.

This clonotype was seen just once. The CDR3 region is CASSPSVTQETQYF. DNA for the CDR3: TGTGCCAGCAGTCCGTCCGTGACCCAAGAGACCCAGTACTTC. The chain uses TRBV5-6 and TRBJ2-5; D is ambiguous. Deletions cut 5 bases from V and 1 base from J, with 12 bases between. Germline CDR1 reads SGHDT; CDR2 reads YYEEEE. This CDR3 has 14 amino acids.

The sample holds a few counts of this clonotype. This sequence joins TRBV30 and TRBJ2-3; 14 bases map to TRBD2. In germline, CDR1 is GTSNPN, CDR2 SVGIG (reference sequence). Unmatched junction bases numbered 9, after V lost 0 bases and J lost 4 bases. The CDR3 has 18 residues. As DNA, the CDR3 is TGTGCCTGGAGTGTTTGGACTAGCGGGGGGCCCCGGGCAGATACGCAGTATTTT. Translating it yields CAWSVWTSGGPRADTQYF.

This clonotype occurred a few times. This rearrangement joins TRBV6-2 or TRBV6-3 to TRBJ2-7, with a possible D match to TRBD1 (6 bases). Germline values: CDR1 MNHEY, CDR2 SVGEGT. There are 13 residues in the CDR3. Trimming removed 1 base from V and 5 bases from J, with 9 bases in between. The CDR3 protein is CASSYLNRDEQYF. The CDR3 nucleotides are TGTGCCAGCAGTTACTTAAACAGGGACGAGCAGTACTTC.

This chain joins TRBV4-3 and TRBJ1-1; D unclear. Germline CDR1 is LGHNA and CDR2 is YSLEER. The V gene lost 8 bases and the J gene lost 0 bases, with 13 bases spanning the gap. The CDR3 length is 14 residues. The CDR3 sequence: CASRPKPMNTEAFF. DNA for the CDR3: TGCGCCAGCCGCCCAAAACCTATGAACACTGAAGCTTTCTTT.

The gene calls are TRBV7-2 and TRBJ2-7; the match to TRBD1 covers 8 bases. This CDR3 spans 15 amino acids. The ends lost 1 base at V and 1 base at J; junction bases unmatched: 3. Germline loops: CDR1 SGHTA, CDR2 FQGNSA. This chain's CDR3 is CASSLVGQGSYEQYF. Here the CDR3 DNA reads TGTGCCAGCAGCTTAGTAGGACAGGGATCCTACGAGCAGTACTTC.

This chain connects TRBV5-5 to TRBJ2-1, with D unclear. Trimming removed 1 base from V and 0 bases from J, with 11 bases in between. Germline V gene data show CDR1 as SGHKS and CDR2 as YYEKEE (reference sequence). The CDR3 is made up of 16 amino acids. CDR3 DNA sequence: TGTGCCAGCAGCTTGCTAGGCGCCAGCTCCTACAATGAGCAGTTCTTC. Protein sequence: CASSLLGASSYNEQFF.

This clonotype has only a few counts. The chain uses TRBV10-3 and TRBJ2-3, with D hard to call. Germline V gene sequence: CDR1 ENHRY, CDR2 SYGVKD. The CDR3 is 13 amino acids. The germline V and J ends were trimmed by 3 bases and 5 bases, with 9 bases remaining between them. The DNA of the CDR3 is TGTGCCATCAGTGATGGATTGGGAGATACGCAGTATTTT. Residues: CAISDGLGDTQYF.

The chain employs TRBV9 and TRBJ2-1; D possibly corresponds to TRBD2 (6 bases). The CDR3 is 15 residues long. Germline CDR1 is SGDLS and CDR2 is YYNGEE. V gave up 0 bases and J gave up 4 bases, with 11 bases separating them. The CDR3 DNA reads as TGTGCCAGCAGCGTAGGCTTGCGGGGATACAATGAGCAGTTCTTC. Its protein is CASSVGLRGYNEQFF.

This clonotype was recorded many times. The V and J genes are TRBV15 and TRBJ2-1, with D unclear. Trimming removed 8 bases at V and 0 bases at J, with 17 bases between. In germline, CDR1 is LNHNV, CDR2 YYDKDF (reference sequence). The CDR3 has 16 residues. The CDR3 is CATDQTRRTSYNEQFF. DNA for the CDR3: TGTGCCACCGACCAAACCAGGCGAACCTCCTACAATGAGCAGTTCTTC.

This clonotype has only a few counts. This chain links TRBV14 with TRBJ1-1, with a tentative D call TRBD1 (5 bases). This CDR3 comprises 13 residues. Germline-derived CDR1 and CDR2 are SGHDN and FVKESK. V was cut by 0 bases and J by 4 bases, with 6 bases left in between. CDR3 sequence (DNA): TGTGCCAGCAGCCAAGAACAGGTCACTGAAGCTTTCTTT. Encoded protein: CASSQEQVTEAFF.

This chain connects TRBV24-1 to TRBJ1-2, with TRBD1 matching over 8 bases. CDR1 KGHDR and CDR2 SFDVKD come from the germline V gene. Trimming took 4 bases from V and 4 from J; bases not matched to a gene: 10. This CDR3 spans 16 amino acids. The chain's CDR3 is CATSDADQGAGYGYTF. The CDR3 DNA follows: TGTGCCACCAGTGACGCCGACCAGGGGGCCGGCTATGGCTACACCTTC.

The CDR3 reads CASSTGRVEQFF. CDR3 DNA: TGTGCCAGCAGCACAGGAAGGGTAGAGCAGTTCTTC. The V and J genes are TRBV7-2 and TRBJ2-1; D might be TRBD1 (5 bases). Per the germline V gene, CDR1 is SGHTA and CDR2 is FQGNSA. V lost 5 bases and J lost 10, with 12 bases in between. The CDR3 loop spans 12 amino acids.

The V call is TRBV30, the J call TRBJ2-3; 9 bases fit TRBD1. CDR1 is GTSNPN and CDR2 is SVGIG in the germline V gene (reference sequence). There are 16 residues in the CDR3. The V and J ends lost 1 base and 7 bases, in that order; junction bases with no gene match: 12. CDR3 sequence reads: CAWSATGTGILHTQYF. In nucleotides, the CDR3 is TGTGCCTGGAGTGCCACCGGGACAGGGATCCTCCATACGCAGTATTTT.

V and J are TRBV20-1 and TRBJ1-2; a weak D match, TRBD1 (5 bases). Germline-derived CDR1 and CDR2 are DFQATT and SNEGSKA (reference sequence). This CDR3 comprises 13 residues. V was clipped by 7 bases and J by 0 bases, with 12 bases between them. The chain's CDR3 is CSGRQRTNYGYTF. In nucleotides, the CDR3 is TGCAGTGGAAGACAGAGGACTAACTATGGCTACACCTTC.

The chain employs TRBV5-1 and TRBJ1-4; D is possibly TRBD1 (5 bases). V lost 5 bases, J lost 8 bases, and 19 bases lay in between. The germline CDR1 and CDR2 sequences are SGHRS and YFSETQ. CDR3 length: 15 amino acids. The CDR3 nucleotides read TGCGCCAGCAGTCCCGGGACGTCGAATAAGGAAAAACTGTTTTTT. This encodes CASSPGTSNKEKLFF.

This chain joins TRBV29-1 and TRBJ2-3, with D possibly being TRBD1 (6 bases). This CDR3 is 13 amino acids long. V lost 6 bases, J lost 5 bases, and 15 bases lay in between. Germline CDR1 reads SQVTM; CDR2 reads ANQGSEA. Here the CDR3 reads CSVVQGRGDTQYF. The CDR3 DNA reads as TGCAGCGTCGTACAGGGAAGGGGAGATACGCAGTATTTT.